A single sample is the source of the 5 T cell receptor beta chains below, sequenced in a study of cytomegalovirus exposure and HLA in healthy donors. The study ran its PCR with 60 Vbeta and 13 Jbeta primers. Here immunoSEQ multiplex PCR was the method, and the copy in TCRdb shows in-frame clones only, minus some. This table has around 40,000 clones, roughly 87% appearing once. Sequencing input: PBMCs. The receptors stem from a woman in her thirties or forties in good health and CMV-seropositive.

V usage is TRBV6-5 and J usage is TRBJ1-2; D is possibly TRBD1 (5 bases). CDR1 and CDR2 from the germline V gene are MNHEY and SVGAGI. The CDR3 has 15 residues. The V and J ends lost 0 bases and 8 bases respectively, with 16 bases between them. CDR3: CASSYSGRGGRGYTF. The CDR3 coding sequence is TGTGCCAGCAGTTACTCAGGGAGGGGCGGCCGCGGCTACACCTTC.

The chain employs TRBV5-1 and TRBJ1-2; 8 bases are shared with TRBD1. CDR1 and CDR2 (germline): SGHRS, YFSETQ. After removal of 0 bases from V and 2 bases from J, the junction contained 12 bases not matched to a gene. The CDR3 runs to 18 residues. The chain's CDR3 is CASSLDGDRRLTNYGYTF. The CDR3 DNA is TGCGCCAGCAGCTTGGACGGGGACAGGCGCCTAACCAACTATGGCTACACCTTC.

The chain is built from TRBV21-1 and TRBJ2-7; the DNA was not used to check the table's D call, TRBD1. TRBV21-1 is given as a pseudogene. The CDR3 is 15 residues long. Here the CDR3 DNA reads TGTGCCAGCAGCGTCCAGGGGGAAGCCTCCTACGAGCAGTACTTC. Its translation: CASSVQGEASYEQYF.

This rearrangement joins TRBV19 to TRBJ1-5; the D gene is possibly TRBD1 (6 bases). The CDR3 is 15 amino acids. Germline V CDR1 and CDR2: LNHDA, SQIVND (reference sequence). Trimming removed 3 bases at V and 4 bases at J, with 13 bases between. CDR3 nucleotides: TGTGCCAGTAGTATCTCCAGTGACAGGAATCAGCCCCAGCATTTT. Residues: CASSISSDRNQPQHF.

The chain couples TRBV12-5 to TRBJ2-7; possible D gene TRBD2, 6 bases. Trimming stripped 6 bases from V and 0 bases from J, with 15 bases between. This CDR3 has 15 amino acids. The germline V gene has CDR1 LGHNT and CDR2 FRNRAP. The chain's CDR3 is CASGQYGTYSYEQYF. For the CDR3, the DNA is TGTGCTAGTGGCCAGTATGGGACTTACTCCTACGAGCAGTACTTC.